Below are 20 T cell receptor beta chains sequenced from a single sample in a study of blood T cells in healthy people across ages. For the second PCR, which ran for roughly 7 to 11 cycles, a sample-barcoded 5' primer and a J-beta primer mix were used. TCRdb reprocessed the 5' RACE reads with MiXCR, giving one entry per CDR3 protein. The profile shows about 770,000 distinct CDR3 sequences, approximately 48% of them singletons. The sequenced sample was blood. These receptors all stem from a man aged 55 to 70 in good health.

This clonotype was seen many times. The rearrangement joins TRBV21-1 to TRBJ2-7; TRBD1 is taken as the D call from the table, unchecked against the DNA. TRBV21-1 is a pseudogene. The CDR3 loop spans 15 amino acids. As DNA, the CDR3 is TGTGCCAGCACCATAGGTAGGGCCGGGAACTACGAGCAGTACTTC. Translating it yields CASTIGRAGNYEQYF.

This clonotype was recorded a few times. The rearrangement joins TRBV5-6 to TRBJ2-3; TRBD2 aligns across 10 bases. V was clipped by 2 bases and J by 3 bases; unmatched bases: 12. CDR1 is SGHDT and CDR2 is YYEEEE in the germline V gene. The length of the CDR3 is 18 residues. The CDR3 protein is CASSLGVTSGVRTDTQYF. In nucleotides, the CDR3 is TGTGCCAGCAGCTTAGGTGTCACTAGCGGGGTAAGAACAGATACGCAGTATTTT.

This clonotype was seen more than once but under ten times. J is TRBJ2-1 and V is TRBV6-1; 7 bases are shared with TRBD1. Germline CDR1 and CDR2: MNHNS and SASEGT. The CDR3 is 17 amino acids. The J segment lost 5 bases and the V segment lost 1 base, leaving 11 bases of the junction unmatched. In nucleotides, the CDR3 is TGTGCCAGCAGTGAAGGACCAAGGGGGCGAATCGACAATGAGCAGTTCTTC. Encoded protein: CASSEGPRGRIDNEQFF.

The chain combines TRBV6-5 with TRBJ2-1; D perhaps matches TRBD1 (6 bases). Trimming removed 6 bases from V and 2 bases from J, with 17 bases in between. The CDR3 sequence is 16 residues long. Germline assignment: CDR1 MNHEY and CDR2 SVGAGI. Here the CDR3 reads CASRTLGQSAYNEQFF. CDR3 nucleotide sequence: TGTGCCAGCAGAACCCTTGGACAGAGCGCCTACAATGAGCAGTTCTTC.

V usage is TRBV11-3 and J usage is TRBJ1-1, with a possible D match to TRBD1 (6 bases). CDR3 size: 13 residues. Germline values: CDR1 SGHNT, CDR2 YENEEA. The V end lost 6 bases, the J end lost 4 bases, and 12 bases lay between the germline ends. CDR3 in DNA: TGTGCCAGCAGTACAGAAGGGGGCACTGAAGCTTTCTTT. Protein: CASSTEGGTEAFF.

This clonotype was observed at least ten times. The chain uses TRBV10-3 and TRBJ2-7, with D perhaps TRBD1 or TRBD2 (5 bases each). Trimming took 10 bases from V and 6 from J, leaving 19 bases between them. The germline V gene encodes CDR1 ENHRY and CDR2 SYGVKD. The CDR3 totals 13 residues. Written as DNA, the CDR3 is TGTGCCACCGAACCGGGACGGACTTCCGAGCAGTACTTC. As protein: CATEPGRTSEQYF.

This clonotype was seen a handful of times. This chain connects TRBV4-2 to TRBJ2-1, with TRBD2 identical over 8 bases. Trimming removed 0 bases from V and 10 bases from J; junction bases left unmatched: 2. Germline CDR1 LGHNA, CDR2 YNFKEQ. This CDR3 has 13 amino acids. CDR3 protein: CASSQDGGVEQFF. The DNA of the CDR3 is TGTGCCAGCAGCCAAGACGGGGGGGTAGAGCAGTTCTTC.

The V and J genes are TRBV6-2 or TRBV6-3 and TRBJ2-6; D unresolved. Germline CDR1 reads MNHEY; CDR2 reads SVGEGT. V dropped 7 bases and J dropped 3 bases, with 13 bases sitting between them. This CDR3 spans 15 amino acids. The CDR3 is CASKLDPSGANVLTF. The CDR3 coding sequence is TGTGCCAGCAAATTAGACCCAAGTGGGGCCAACGTCCTGACTTTC.

As regards this clonotype: An end of the junction does not agree with germline; a read error may underlie this. V is TRBV6-2 or TRBV6-3 and J is TRBJ2-5; the D is unclear. The germline V gene has CDR1 MNHEY and CDR2 SVGEGT. The length of the CDR3 is 14 residues. The CDR3 sequence is CAGSCSHGPETQYF. In DNA form, the CDR3 reads TGTGCCGGCAGTTGCTCTCACGGCCCAGAGACCCAGTACTTC.

The chain recombines TRBV12-3 or TRBV12-4 with TRBJ1-2; 7 bases are shared with TRBD1. With 4 bases clipped from V and 6 bases from J, the junction kept 5 bases outside the gene matches. The CDR3 runs 13 residues. As DNA, the CDR3 is TGTGCCAGCAGTTACACAGGGGTCAATGGCTACACCTTC. Translating gives CASSYTGVNGYTF.

This clonotype was counted many times. V gene TRBV20-1 combines with J gene TRBJ2-7; a weak D match, TRBD1 (5 bases). There are 15 residues in the CDR3. The germline V gene encodes CDR1 DFQATT and CDR2 SNEGSKA (reference sequence). Between the trimmed V and J ends, which lost 0 bases and 4 bases, there was a span of 16 bases. CDR3 DNA: TGCAGTGCTAGAGATCGACGTCAGGGTCTTTACGAGCAGTACTTC. Its protein product is CSARDRRQGLYEQYF.

This clonotype was seen a few times. The rearrangement joins TRBV11-3 to TRBJ2-7; D unclear. This CDR3 comprises 12 residues. V lost 1 base to trimming and J lost 4 bases, with 5 bases between them. The germline gives CDR1 SGHNT, CDR2 YENEEA. The CDR3 DNA reads TGTGCCAGCAGCTTAGTAAAATACGAGCAGTACTTC. It translates to CASSLVKYEQYF.

The chain links TRBV20-1 to TRBJ2-1; 13 bases match TRBD2. Germline CDR1 reads DFQATT; CDR2 reads SNEGSKA (reference sequence). With V trimmed by 0 bases and J by 9 bases, 8 bases remained unmatched. This CDR3 contains 16 residues. The CDR3 region is CSARDPLRTSGGEQFF. Here the CDR3 DNA reads TGCAGTGCTAGAGATCCGCTAAGGACTAGCGGGGGTGAGCAGTTCTTC.

The V gene is TRBV20-1, the J gene TRBJ2-1; maybe TRBD1 (7 bases). Germline CDR1 and CDR2: DFQATT and SNEGSKA (reference sequence). V was cut by 0 bases and J by 2 bases, with 11 bases left in between. The CDR3 runs 15 residues. The CDR3 loop reads CSAREAGGPYNEQFF. CDR3 nucleotides: TGCAGTGCTAGAGAGGCAGGGGGGCCCTACAATGAGCAGTTCTTC.

The rearrangement uses TRBV27 and TRBJ2-2; D ambiguous. Trimming pared 6 bases from V and 0 bases from J, leaving 14 bases between. The CDR3 is made up of 16 amino acids. CDR1 and CDR2 (germline): MNHEY, SMNVEV (reference sequence). CDR3 protein: CASSVAPGSNTGELFF. The CDR3 DNA sequence: TGTGCCAGCAGCGTAGCCCCCGGATCGAACACCGGGGAGCTGTTTTTT.

This clonotype has more than one count but fewer than ten. This chain connects TRBV6-2 or TRBV6-3 to TRBJ2-7; D ambiguous. The CDR3 loop spans 13 amino acids. CDR1 is MNHEY, CDR2 SVGEGT, per germline. Trimming removed 6 bases from V and 0 bases from J, with 9 bases in between. This CDR3 is CASRKAVSYEQYF. CDR3 nucleotides: TGTGCCAGCAGAAAGGCCGTCTCCTACGAGCAGTACTTC.

The chain has TRBV20-1 and TRBJ1-1; the D is unclear. CDR1 is DFQATT, CDR2 SNEGSKA, per germline (reference sequence). The CDR3 extends over 14 amino acids. V lost 3 bases and J 0 bases, leaving 11 bases between the germline ends. The CDR3 loop is CSASPTFMNTEAFF. CDR3 nucleotides: TGCAGTGCTAGTCCGACGTTCATGAACACTGAAGCTTTCTTT.

This chain connects TRBV15 to TRBJ2-6; 10 positions match TRBD1. The germline V gene encodes CDR1 LNHNV and CDR2 YYDKDF (reference sequence). The CDR3 extends over 18 amino acids. V lost 5 bases and J lost 3; bases outside the gene matches: 10. This CDR3 is CATSRPDRGRFGANVLTF. Here the CDR3 DNA reads TGTGCCACCAGCCGCCCTGACAGGGGGCGTTTTGGGGCCAACGTCCTGACTTTC.

This clonotype was detected only a few times. This chain links TRBV20-1 with TRBJ2-5; TRBD1 might be the D (5 bases). This CDR3 has 13 residues. The germline V gene has CDR1 DFQATT and CDR2 SNEGSKA (reference sequence). V was shortened by 5 bases and J by 2 bases, with 12 bases between the two germline ends. For the CDR3, the DNA is TGCAGTGCTTTCGGACATAGACAAGAGACCCAGTACTTC. Amino acids: CSAFGHRQETQYF.

V usage is TRBV6-2 or TRBV6-3 and J usage is TRBJ2-7; tentatively, D is TRBD2 (5 bases). The germline CDR1 and CDR2 sequences are MNHEY and SVGEGT. Trimming left V 6 bases short and J 7 bases short, with 25 bases between. This CDR3 has 16 amino acids. The CDR3 sequence: CASSLIGDYRYNEQYF. As DNA, the CDR3 is TGTGCCAGCAGCCTAATAGGTGACTACCGGTACAATGAGCAGTACTTC.